The 5 T cell receptor beta chains in this list originate from one sample, sequenced in a study of T cells in Graves' hyperthyroidism and ophthalmopathy (dated by TCRdb to about 2019). The library was obtained by multiplex PCR. TCRdb records Illumina HiSeq 2000 as the sequencer. The TCR beta CDR3 regions were amplified from RNA transcripts. The first round of RT-PCR for the TCR CDR3 was performed with the HTBI primer set and the Qiagen OneStep RT-PCR kit. TCRdb redid the processing of the public reads, applying fastp at Q25 and MiXCR, and retained in-frame beta chains. Each entry is one CDR3 protein sequence, shown with its most common DNA and genes. This sample has 550,000 to 800,000 distinct CDR3 sequences in its table, and around 15% of those were observed once. The ten largest clones represent around 15% of the sample. The sequenced material came from blood. These receptors came from a man aged 50 to 59 with Graves' hyperthyroidism.

This clonotype has at least ten counts. The V and J genes are TRBV24-1 and TRBJ1-2; D remains unclear. V was cut by 10 bases and J by 6 bases, with 17 bases left in between. This CDR3 region has 13 residues. CDR1 KGHDR and CDR2 SFDVKD come from the germline V gene. The CDR3 is CATAGLFEDGYTF. The CDR3 bases are TGTGCCACAGCCGGCCTTTTCGAGGATGGCTACACCTTC.

At least ten counts were recorded for this clonotype. V and J are TRBV24-1 and TRBJ2-2, with 8 nucleotides matching TRBD1. Germline CDR1 is KGHDR and CDR2 is SFDVKD. The CDR3 length is 16 residues. Losses at the gene ends were 7 bases for V and 5 bases for J; bases not matched to a gene: 11. The DNA of the CDR3 is TGTGCCACCAGCGCCAGTAGGACAGGGAGGACCGGGGAGCTGTTTTTT. The encoded protein is CATSASRTGRTGELFF.

The chain combines TRBV9 with TRBJ2-1; D is uncertain. This CDR3 is 15 amino acids long. In germline, CDR1 is SGDLS, CDR2 YYNGEE. V gave up 0 bases and J gave up 0 bases, with 7 bases separating them. The CDR3: CASSVESNSYNEQFF. CDR3 nucleotides: TGTGCCAGCAGCGTAGAGTCAAACTCCTACAATGAGCAGTTCTTC. Looking up the rest from reference TRBV9 and TRBJ2-1 gives the full variable domain: DSGVTQTPKHLITATGQRVTLRCSPRSGDLSVYWYQQSLDQGLQFLIQYYNGEERAKGNILERFSAQQFPDLHSELNLSSLELGDSALYFCASSVESNSYNEQFFGPGTRLTVL.

The chain links TRBV7-2 to TRBJ1-6; D call uncertain. Between the trimmed V and J ends, which lost 1 base and 7 bases, there was a span of 14 bases. There are 16 residues in the CDR3. Germline V gene lookup returns CDR1 SGHTA and CDR2 FQGNSA. The CDR3 coding sequence is TGTGCCAGCAGCTTAGTCAGCGGAGCCTCGAATTCACCCCTCCACTTT. It is translated as CASSLVSGASNSPLHF.

The sample holds many counts of this clonotype. The rearrangement links TRBV2 to TRBJ1-1; D unclear. Germline V gene lookup returns CDR1 SNHLY and CDR2 FYNNEI. The CDR3 runs to 12 residues. Trimming cost V 10 bases and J 5 bases, with 14 bases left between them. CDR3 sequence (DNA): TGTGCCATCGTCTTGGTGGGGACTGAAGCTTTCTTT. Its translation: CAIVLVGTEAFF.